A single sample is the source of the 26 T cell receptor beta chains below, sequenced in a study. TCRdb redid the calling of the RT-PCR reads with MiXCR, one entry per CDR3 protein. The sample includes 550,000 to 750,000 distinct CDR3 sequences, around 14% of them seen just once. Sequencing was done on a sample of memory CD4+ T cells from blood. These receptor sequences come from a female donor in good health, serving as a healthy control.

The chain uses TRBV25-1 and TRBJ2-2; weak D call: TRBD1 (6 bases). Germline loops: CDR1 MGHDK, CDR2 SYGVNS. V lost 6 bases to trimming and J lost 6 bases, with 17 bases between them. The CDR3 is made up of 15 amino acids. As DNA, the CDR3 is TGTGCCAGCAGACCTCCCAACAGGGTATCCGGGGAGCTGTTTTTT. It is translated as CASRPPNRVSGELFF.

This clonotype was seen many times. This chain links TRBV5-1 with TRBJ2-7, with D unresolved. CDR3 length: 12 amino acids. Germline-derived CDR1 and CDR2 are SGHRS and YFSETQ. Trimming took off 0 bases at V and 4 bases at J, with 5 bases between the two ends. CDR3 nucleotide sequence: TGCGCCAGCAGCTTGGTTGGGTACGAGCAGTACTTC. This gives the protein CASSLVGYEQYF.

The chain couples TRBV6-5 to TRBJ1-6; a weak D match, TRBD1 (5 bases). The germline CDR1 and CDR2 sequences are MNHEY and SVGAGI. Trimming cost V 6 bases and J 8 bases, with 14 bases left between them. CDR3 length: 14 amino acids. The CDR3 bases are TGTGCCAGCAGGGTCGACAGTTTTGATTCACCCCTCCACTTT. Its translation: CASRVDSFDSPLHF.

This clonotype was detected ten times or more. This chain connects TRBV7-2 to TRBJ2-1; 9 nucleotides align to TRBD1. Germline V gene sequence: CDR1 SGHTA, CDR2 FQGNSA. This CDR3 region has 14 residues. V lost 4 bases to trimming and J lost 8 bases; unmatched junction nucleotides: 6. The CDR3 DNA is TGTGCCAGCAGCTCCGCAGACAGGGGGGATGAGCAGTTCTTC. Protein product: CASSSADRGDEQFF.

The sample holds a few counts of this clonotype. This rearrangement joins TRBV29-1 to TRBJ1-1; 7 bases are a match to TRBD1. V was clipped by 7 bases and J by 1 base; unmatched bases: 6. The CDR3 has 13 amino acids. Per germline, CDR1 SQVTM and CDR2 ANQGSEA. This CDR3 is CSGGDSSNTEAFF. The CDR3 region has the DNA TGCAGCGGGGGGGACAGTTCGAACACTGAAGCTTTCTTT.

This rearrangement joins TRBV29-1 to TRBJ2-5; weak D call: TRBD2 (6 bases). CDR1 is SQVTM, CDR2 ANQGSEA, per germline. V was shortened by 7 bases and J by 3 bases, with 12 bases between the two germline ends. This CDR3 comprises 12 residues. In nucleotides, the CDR3 is TGCAGCGGTGCGGGGTTAGAAGAGACCCAGTACTTC. Amino acid sequence: CSGAGLEETQYF.

In its sample, this clonotype was seen a few times. The gene calls are TRBV5-1 and TRBJ2-6; D perhaps matches TRBD1 (5 bases). The CDR3 totals 17 residues. V dropped 6 bases and J dropped 0 bases, with 16 bases sitting between them. CDR1 and CDR2 (germline): SGHRS, YFSETQ. The CDR3 loop reads CASTPRGAASGANVLTF. The CDR3 nucleotides read TGCGCCAGCACCCCAAGGGGCGCAGCCTCTGGGGCCAACGTCCTGACTTTC.

This clonotype turned up a few times. The chain combines TRBV29-1 with TRBJ1-5; 8 positions match TRBD1. CDR1 and CDR2 from the germline V gene are SQVTM and ANQGSEA. There are 13 residues in the CDR3. The J segment lost 3 bases and the V segment lost 6 bases, leaving 4 bases of the junction unmatched. The DNA of the CDR3 is TGCAGCGTGGGACAGGACTTCAATCAGCCCCAGCATTTT. Amino acid sequence: CSVGQDFNQPQHF.

V usage is TRBV4-1 and J usage is TRBJ1-4; 8 positions match TRBD1. The length of the CDR3 is 15 residues. CDR1 and CDR2 from the germline V gene are MGHRA and YSYEKL. The V and J ends lost 6 bases and 2 bases, in that order; junction bases with no gene match: 5. The CDR3 nucleotides are TGCGCCAGCAGACAGACAGGGGTCACTAATGAAAAACTGTTTTTT. As protein: CASRQTGVTNEKLFF.

This sequence joins TRBV18 and TRBJ1-5; TRBD1 agrees at 7 bases. The V gene's germline CDR1 is KGHSH and CDR2 LQKENI. CDR3 length equals 14 residues. Germline trimming cut 3 bases from V and 5 bases from J; bases unmatched to any gene: 4. The CDR3 sequence: CASSPTGRDQPQHF. In DNA, the CDR3 is TGTGCCAGCTCACCGACAGGGAGGGATCAGCCCCAGCATTTT.

There are many counts of this clonotype. This chain joins TRBV30 and TRBJ2-1; D perhaps matches TRBD1 (5 bases). The CDR3 is 12 residues long. Between the trimmed V and J ends, which lost 4 bases and 8 bases, there was a span of 12 bases. Germline CDR1 and CDR2: GTSNPN and SVGIG (reference sequence). The CDR3, as DNA: TGTGCCTGGAAGGGATTGGGGCATGAGCAGTTCTTC. It translates to CAWKGLGHEQFF.

This clonotype was detected a few times. The CDR3: CASTNSPTDTQYF. In DNA, the CDR3 is TGTGCCAGCACCAATTCCCCCACAGATACGCAGTATTTT. The J gene is TRBJ2-3, the V gene TRBV9; D is ambiguous. The CDR3 sequence is 13 residues long. V shed 6 bases and J shed 2 bases, with 10 bases lying between them. The V gene's germline CDR1 is SGDLS and CDR2 YYNGEE.

This clonotype was counted a few times. The V and J genes are TRBV30 and TRBJ2-2; tentative D call: TRBD1 (6 bases). V was pared by 0 bases and J by 4 bases, with 12 bases between. Germline V gives CDR1 GTSNPN, CDR2 SVGIG (reference sequence). The CDR3 totals 15 residues. CDR3 amino acids: CAWSVGQGPTGELFF. The DNA of the CDR3 is TGTGCCTGGAGTGTAGGGCAGGGGCCCACCGGGGAGCTGTTTTTT.

V gene TRBV7-2 combines with J gene TRBJ2-7; 12 bases agree with TRBD2. CDR1 and CDR2 (germline): SGHTA, FQGNSA. This CDR3 comprises 16 residues. J lost 0 bases, V lost 6 bases, and 6 bases had no gene match. The CDR3 DNA reads as TGTGCCAGCAGACCGGGACTAGCGGGCCTCTCCTACGAGCAGTACTTC. Translation gives CASRPGLAGLSYEQYF. The entire variable domain, with the rest obtained from reference TRBV7-2 and TRBJ2-7, is as follows: GAGVSQSPSNKVTEKGKDVELRCDPISGHTALYWYRQSLGQGLEFLIYFQGNSAPDKSGLPSDRFSAERTGGSVSTLTIQRTQQEDSAVYLCASRPGLAGLSYEQYFGPGTRLTVT.

This chain links TRBV12-3 or TRBV12-4 with TRBJ2-7; 10 bases align to TRBD2. The ends lost 6 bases at V and 3 bases at J; junction bases unmatched: 5. The CDR3 is 14 amino acids. The CDR3 sequence: CASRLAGDLYEQYF. The CDR3 coding sequence is TGTGCCAGCAGGCTAGCGGGGGACCTCTACGAGCAGTACTTC.

The rearrangement joins TRBV29-1 to TRBJ1-5; D ambiguous. CDR3 length: 13 residues. Trimming cost V 5 bases and J 2 bases, with 10 bases left between them. Germline V CDR1 and CDR2: SQVTM, ANQGSEA. The CDR3 region is CSVLGLGNQPQHF. As DNA, the CDR3 is TGCAGCGTTTTAGGATTAGGCAATCAGCCCCAGCATTTT.

This clonotype was counted only a few times. The CDR3, as DNA: TGTGCCAGCAGCGTCCAGCGGGGGAATGAGCAGTTCTTC. It is translated as CASSVQRGNEQFF. This chain connects TRBV9 to TRBJ2-1, with 8 bases that match TRBD2. The CDR3 totals 13 residues. V was pared by 2 bases and J by 7 bases, with 2 bases of the junction left unmatched. Germline V gene lookup returns CDR1 SGDLS and CDR2 YYNGEE.

This clonotype has only a few counts. The chain couples TRBV5-4 to TRBJ2-1; 13 nucleotides agree with TRBD2. Germline CDR1 SGHNT, CDR2 YYREEE (reference sequence). This CDR3 region has 15 residues. The ends lost 1 base at V and 12 bases at J; junction bases unmatched: 7. DNA of the CDR3: TGTGCCAGCAGCTTGTACGGGACTAGCGGGAAAGGGCAGTTCTTC. Amino acid sequence: CASSLYGTSGKGQFF.

This clonotype was seen a few times. The rearrangement joins TRBV4-2 to TRBJ2-3, with D possibly being TRBD1 or TRBD2 (5 bases each). This CDR3 region has 17 residues. V was shortened by 2 bases and J by 5 bases, with 20 bases between the two germline ends. Germline CDR1 and CDR2: LGHNA and YNFKEQ. In DNA, the CDR3 is TGTGCCAGCAGCCAATCACCGGGCCTAGGGACGGGAGATACGCAGTATTTT. Its translation is CASSQSPGLGTGDTQYF.

This clonotype was recorded many times. CDR3 sequence reads: CASSYGRVAAQPQHF. The CDR3 DNA reads TGTGCCAGCAGTTACGGCAGGGTGGCGGCTCAGCCCCAGCATTTT. V and J are TRBV6-2 or TRBV6-3 and TRBJ1-5; D is possibly TRBD1 (5 bases). The CDR3 has 15 amino acids. CDR1 is MNHEY, CDR2 SVGEGT, per germline. The germline V and J ends were trimmed by 2 bases and 6 bases, with 14 bases remaining between them.

The chain employs TRBV20-1 and TRBJ2-3; no reliable D call. Looked up from germline, CDR1 is DFQATT and CDR2 is SNEGSKA (reference sequence). The CDR3 extends over 15 amino acids. The V gene lost 2 bases and the J gene lost 1 base, with 13 bases spanning the gap. The CDR3 is CSARLSLGGTDTQYF. The CDR3 DNA reads TGCAGTGCTAGATTAAGTCTGGGTGGCACAGATACGCAGTATTTT.

This clonotype was picked up many times. The chain combines TRBV20-1 with TRBJ1-3; D not resolved. The V end lost 5 bases, the J end lost 0 bases, and 11 bases lay between the germline ends. Germline CDR1 DFQATT, CDR2 SNEGSKA (reference sequence). The CDR3 is 14 residues long. The CDR3 DNA sequence: TGCAGTGCTCTAGCCGCGGTCTCTGGAAACACCATATATTTT. Protein sequence: CSALAAVSGNTIYF.

The chain employs TRBV6-6 and TRBJ2-7, with 9 nucleotides matching TRBD1. CDR3 size: 15 residues. CDR1 MNHNY and CDR2 SVGAGI come from the germline V gene (reference sequence). Losses at the gene ends were 10 bases for V and 2 bases for J; bases not matched to a gene: 12. CDR3 sequence: CATSKGQGGAYEQYF. CDR3 DNA: TGTGCCACCTCCAAGGGACAGGGTGGTGCCTACGAGCAGTACTTC.

This chain uses TRBV5-4 with TRBJ1-4, with D tentatively TRBD1 (5 bases). Between the trimmed V and J ends, which lost 4 bases and 8 bases, there was a span of 21 bases. This CDR3 spans 16 amino acids. Germline V CDR1 and CDR2: SGHNT, YYREEE (reference sequence). CDR3 DNA sequence: TGTGCCAGCAGCCTCGACGCGGGGGGATTTGGGGAAAAACTGTTTTTT. It translates to CASSLDAGGFGEKLFF.

This clonotype was seen many times. The chain employs TRBV29-1 and TRBJ2-1, with 11 bases fitting TRBD2. CDR1 is SQVTM, CDR2 ANQGSEA, per germline. The CDR3 covers 14 residues. V was pared by 4 bases and J by 10 bases, with 9 bases of the junction left unmatched. CDR3 nucleotides: TGCAGCGTTGTTAGCGGGAGGGCCTTGCGGGAGCAGTTCTTC. Translation gives CSVVSGRALREQFF.

The chain joins TRBV27 to TRBJ1-5; a weak D match, TRBD1 (5 bases). V lost 2 bases to trimming and J lost 6 bases, with 11 bases between them. In germline, CDR1 is MNHEY, CDR2 SMNVEV (reference sequence). This CDR3 spans 14 amino acids. The CDR3 reads CASSLGAAGQPQHF. CDR3 sequence (DNA): TGTGCCAGCAGTTTAGGGGCCGCTGGTCAGCCCCAGCATTTT.